This T cell receptor (beta chain) was captured in a study of beta chain features in type 1 diabetes. Study background: All samples yielded around 99 million examined sorted cells.

Every participating donor gave one draw, a heparinised blood sample averaging around 120 mL. Of the isolated RNA, all was reverse transcribed, and so the sequenced material was expressed TCRB transcripts. Produced via immunoSEQ multiplex PCR; TCRdb's table is partial and in-frame only. The sample lists 20,000 to 25,000 clones; more than 65% were seen once. Study conclusions and caveats: The study found moderately but significantly shorter TCRB CDR3s in all four CD4+ subsets of Type 1 diabetes patients. Naive, central memory and Treg TCRB repertoires seemed to resemble each other more closely in patients than they did in healthy donors.

A remark on this clone: Its antigen is unknown.

Trimming removed 3 bases from V and 3 bases from J, with 8 bases in between. The CDR3 spans 13 residues. The germline gives CDR1 LNHDA, CDR2 SQIVND (reference sequence). Material: stem cell memory CD4+ T cells from blood. The V gene is TRBV19, the J gene TRBJ1-1, with D unresolved. This clonotype was sampled from a woman in her forties with type 1 diabetes. The CDR3 coding sequence is TGTGCCAGTAGTATTGTGAGGGACACTGAAGCTTTCTTT. It codes for CASSIVRDTEAFF.